This TCR beta chain was profiled in a study of shared clonotypes between healthy human individuals (dated by TCRdb to 2019 to 2021). For the study in its entirety: Three men and a couple of women, aged 18 to 49 years, made up the cohort. Leukapheresis yielded between about 0.94 and 8.9 billion PBMCs per donor. Different laboratories and diverse techniques were used to prepare libraries and sequence TCR repertoires, to increase sequencing depth and limit assay-specific biases. The study deeply sequenced blood TCR repertoires of about five healthy adults to estimate repertoire size and the extent of clonotype sharing between individuals. For each donor, three plates each were used for CD4 naive and CD4 memory, two plates were used for CD8 naive, and one plate was used for CD8 memory. Here is what the overall study found, with its caveats: Rarefaction of sorted-subset datasets indicated incomplete sequencing despite the large sequencing depth. Only blood was sampled, and tissue TCR repertoires likely differ from those in blood. Larger estimated clonotype richness was generally found for naive subsets than for memory subsets. Compared with non-shared clonotypes, the clonotypes found in all four sorted-subset donors had higher generation probabilities. When four donors were compared, the shared fraction of clonotypes was about 5.5% for naive CD4, less than 4% for naive CD8, 2.3% for memory CD4, and 0.35% to 0.4% for memory CD8. The small number of donors limited the genetic and exposure-history diversity represented. Pairwise subsampling indicated that sequencing depth was expected to affect the degree of clonotype sharing among donors.

Donors were healthy HIV-negative adults with no recently reported acute infections or vaccinations. Every donor was a Caucasian adult living in Nashville, Tennessee, USA. The CD8 memory samples were a combination of magnetically selected CD45RO+ cells and CCR7-negative CD45RA+ effector memory (TemRA) cells. Blood was obtained by leukapheresis, after which PBMCs were separated by Ficoll-Histopaque density gradient centrifugation and cryopreserved in liquid nitrogen vapor phase. Analytical flow cytometry was used to check the purity and quantity of every magnetically sorted T cell population. Genomic DNA was isolated from each sorted fraction and quantified by UV absorbance on a Nanodrop 2000c. Using the deep immunoSEQ assay, TCR CDR3 regions were amplified from genomic DNA by multiplex PCR. Extracted genomic DNA from each cell subset was spread evenly across all wells of several immunoSEQ 96-well plates, with each plate serving as a replicate. For sorted subsets, about 200 ng genomic DNA, equal to tens of thousands of T cell genomes, was loaded into each replicate PCR. Purified libraries were quantified with a Qubit 3.0 fluorometer, sized on a Bioanalyzer 2100, and re-quantified with the KAPA Library Quantification kit. Every immunoSEQ 96-well plate was sequenced on a separate single-read 150-cycle Illumina NextSeq 550 flow cell. The authors' analysis ran thus. Because the immunoSEQ output held only junctional sequences and lacked quality scores, the filtering could not match the filtering applied to full-length reads. Sequences were annotated with PyIR, a Python wrapper for IgBLAST v1.9, using IMGT germline references to assign V/J genes and CDR3. Any read was removed if the V/J assignment was weak (E-value above 1e-6), the CDR3 was missing, or the read contained stop codons, out-of-frame junctions, or ambiguous translated residues. V3J clonotypes were defined as sequences sharing an identical inferred V gene, J gene, and CDR3 amino acid sequence. Percentage overlap between repertoires was computed as shared unique clonotypes divided by the size of the smaller repertoire. Three approaches were used to assess repertoire richness: RTK rarefaction, the Chao1 estimator, and Recon v2.1 estimates of unobserved clonotypes. Generation probabilities for all TCRbeta clonotypes obtained by the gDNA method from a handful of donors were computed using OLGA. TCRdb stores this immuneACCESS table with in-frame sequences only. Part of the clones is absent; in the studies checked, under half of the shortfall reflects unresolved V genes, and no reason is known for the rest. V and J calls plus clone size are reproduced from that table; the DNA served to infer D and trimming. This sample has around 690,000 clones in its table, and about 92% of those were observed once. 30% to 40% of the sample rests with the top ten.

CDR1 and CDR2 were assigned from the germline V gene as MDHEN and SYDVKM. V and J are trimmed by 6 bases and 7 bases, and the gene matches miss 8 bases of the junction. The CDR3 has 14 amino acids, counting the end cysteine and phenylalanine. Only the CDR3 part of the read is kept: 42 bases, read in frame from the first base. In regard to this clone: The clone's antigen remains unknown. The sample holds no much larger clone one base away, and base qualities are not on file.

In this chain, TRBV28 is recombined with TRBJ1-1; a stretch of 10 junction bases matches TRBD1. Specimen: memory CD8+ T cells from PBMCs. The cell subset or site label for this specimen denotes: CD45RO+ cells pooled with CCR7-negative TemRA cells. The clonotype comes from a man aged 18 to 30 in good health. Some clones in this sample may be carry-over from other donors' samples. The CDR3 is CASRTGGARGEAFF. The DNA sequence follows: TGTGCCAGCAGGACAGGGGGCGCGAGAGGTGAAGCTTTCTTT. When the CDR3 is completed using the reference TRBV28 and TRBJ1-1 genes on either side, the full variable domain is DVKVTQSSRYLVKRTGEKVFLECVQDMDHENMFWYRQDPGLGLRLIYFSYDVKMKEKGDIPEGYSVSREKKERFSLILESASTNQTSMYLCASRTGGARGEAFFGQGTRLTVV.